Sequencing of this T cell receptor (beta chain) was carried out in a study of regulatory T cells in long-lasting Graves disease. General study findings and limits: New patients shared some 890 public clonotypes, fewer than the approximately 3,000 shared by persistent patients.

Arm-PCR of CDR3 regions with iRepertoire HTBI primers generated TCR beta libraries. TCRdb reprocessed the multiplex PCR reads with MiXCR, giving one entry per CDR3 protein. The data hold 650,000 to 850,000 distinct CDR3 sequences, with 30% observed a single time. Time point defined: persistent/refractory GD, antithyroid drugs over 5 years with positive TRAb. The TCR library was made from RNA extracted from PBMCs. Clinicians diagnosed Graves' disease using American Thyroid Association guidelines. Germline V gives CDR1 DFQATT, CDR2 SNEGSKA (reference sequence). This CDR3 spans 15 amino acids. Unmatched junction bases numbered 7, after V lost 5 bases and J lost 5 bases. Comment on this clonotype: Its cognate antigen is unknown.

The clonotype comes from a female donor with Graves disease. The chain is built from TRBV20-1 and TRBJ2-5; 14 bases map to TRBD2. The material sequenced was peripheral blood mononuclear cells (PBMCs), taken when the disease was refractory, from a patient treated with antithyroid drugs. CDR3 coding DNA: TGCAGTGCTGGTAGACTAGCGGGAGGGTGGGAGACCCAGTACTTC. This gives the protein CSAGRLAGGWETQYF.